This T cell receptor (beta chain) is drawn from a study of early T cells in non-severe SARS-CoV-2 infection. Individual cDNA molecules were tagged with unique molecular identifiers. One entry per CDR3 protein, called by TCRdb with MiXCR from the 5' RACE reads. Of about 31,000 distinct CDR3 sequences listed, roughly 5.8% are singletons. The germline V gene has CDR1 SGDLS and CDR2 YYNGEE. Trimming left V 3 bases short and J 8 bases short, with 11 bases between. The CDR3 is 13 amino acids. Study results and limitations: Database matching using VDJdb favored anti-spike CD8 responses, with private and CD4 specificities left missing.

In this sample, this clonotype turned up many times. Antigen: not known. The chain is built from TRBV9 and TRBJ2-2; maybe TRBD1 (5 bases). Sequencing input: whole blood. The sequence was collected from an adult who was a healthcare worker with PCR-confirmed SARS-CoV-2 infection or an uninfected control (not recorded which). In DNA, the CDR3 is TGTGCCAGCAGCGCCCACCAGGGAGGGGAGCTGTTTTTT. As protein: CASSAHQGGELFF.